Sequencing of this T cell receptor (beta chain) was carried out in a study of blood T cell repertoires in COVID-19. Study background: There were acute and convalescent COVID-19 samples, and they came from the United States, Italy and Spain. Nucleic acid was either cDNA or gDNA, and it came from T cells, B-cell-depleted T cells, or PBMCs.

Cohort placement rested on clinical history that participants reported themselves. Per the original data handling: Estimates of nucleated cell counts were drawn from the amplification of reference gene primers. Some clones are missing from TCRdb's copy, which holds only in-frame ones; the method was immunoSEQ multiplex PCR. The DNA was the basis for D and trimming; V, J and clone size are from that table. The data contain about 230,000 clones, over 85% of them singletons. CDR3 size: 14 residues. The V end was cut by 0 bases, the J end by 4 bases, with 8 bases between. Germline V CDR1 and CDR2: SGHTA, FQGTGA.

The sample comprised PBMCs or T cells enriched from blood (not recorded which). This TCR was sampled from a woman aged 30 to 39 with acute COVID-19. V and J are TRBV7-3 and TRBJ2-3; D ambiguous. The CDR3 here is CASSLTSAADTQYF. The CDR3 DNA reads TGTGCCAGCAGCTTAACGTCGGCGGCAGATACGCAGTATTTT. The full variable domain, its missing parts supplied by reference TRBV7-3 and TRBJ2-3, is GAGVSQTPSNKVTEKGKYVELRCDPISGHTALYWYRQSLGQGPEFLIYFQGTGAADDSGLPNDRFFAVRPEGSVSTLKIQRTERGDSAVYLCASSLTSAADTQYFGPGTRLTVL.